The 5 T cell receptor beta chains below come from one sample, sequenced in a study of T cells in Graves' hyperthyroidism and ophthalmopathy (dated by TCRdb to 2018 to 2020). The protocol used for the library was multiplex PCR. Sequencing was performed on an Illumina HiSeq 2000. The TCR beta CDR3 regions were amplified from RNA transcripts. For the first round of RT-PCR on the TCR CDR3, the HTBI primer set was used together with the Qiagen OneStep RT-PCR kit. The public reads were run again by TCRdb, first through fastp at Q25 and then through MiXCR, and only productive beta chains were kept. Rows are unified per CDR3 protein, each entry keeping the most common DNA and genes. This sample has fewer than 350,000 distinct CDR3 sequences in its table, and 21% of those were observed once. The leading ten clones occupy over 45% of the sample. The sequencing input was blood. Receptor source: a woman aged 45-65 years with Graves' hyperthyroidism.

This clonotype showed up many times. The chain is built from TRBV28 and TRBJ2-5, with 10 bases that match TRBD1. CDR3 size: 15 residues. The V gene end was trimmed by 3 bases and the J gene end by 3 bases; junction bases not matched to a gene: 4. Germline V CDR1 and CDR2: MDHEN, SYDVKM. CDR3: CASSLIGTGEETQYF. For the CDR3, the DNA is TGTGCCAGCAGTTTGATTGGGACAGGGGAAGAGACCCAGTACTTC.

This clonotype occurred many times. The rearrangement uses TRBV6-6 and TRBJ2-7, with D perhaps being TRBD1 or TRBD2 (5 bases each). Germline V CDR1 and CDR2: MNHNY, SVGAGI (reference sequence). Trimming cost V 0 bases and J 2 bases, with 14 bases left between them. The CDR3 consists of 16 residues. CDR3 coding DNA: TGTGCCAGCAGTTACTCCGGTGGGGGAAGCCCCTACGAGCAGTACTTC. Its protein is CASSYSGGGSPYEQYF.

Many counts were recorded for this clonotype. This rearrangement joins TRBV7-3 to TRBJ2-3; 12 bases match TRBD2. CDR3 length: 16 residues. V gave up 5 bases and J gave up 4 bases; unmatched junction bases: 7. The germline CDR1 and CDR2 sequences are SGHTA and FQGTGA. CDR3 protein: CASSLTSGSFPDTQYF. The DNA for the CDR3 is TGTGCCAGCAGCCTGACTAGCGGGAGCTTCCCAGATACGCAGTATTTT.

On this clonotype itself: This sequence may be a read error, since a much larger clone differs from it by one base. J is TRBJ1-2 and V is TRBV12-3 or TRBV12-4; no clear D gene. The CDR3 loop spans 14 amino acids. CDR3 protein: CSSSFGEAAAGYTF. The CDR3 DNA reads TGTTCCAGCAGTTTTGGCGAGGCAGCGGCCGGCTACACCTTC.

This clonotype was seen a handful of times. The chain combines TRBV5-1 with TRBJ2-5; tentatively, D is TRBD1 (6 bases). Between the trimmed V and J ends, which lost 3 bases and 4 bases, there was a span of 19 bases. This CDR3 has 16 residues. Germline V lookup: CDR1 SGHRS, CDR2 YFSETQ. The CDR3 sequence is CASSYSRDKIRETQYF. CDR3 sequence (DNA): TGCGCCAGCAGCTATTCCCGGGACAAAATCCGAGAGACCCAGTACTTC.